These 26 T cell receptor beta chains were sequenced from one sample in a study of identical twins. Using its own MiXCR run on the 5' RACE reads, TCRdb lists one record per CDR3 protein. The sample has about 690,000 distinct CDR3 sequences, approximately 6.1% seen once. Sequencing was done on a sample of naive T cells sorted from blood. The receptors were sampled from a man younger than 35 in good health.

The sample holds a few counts of this clonotype. The genes are TRBV7-3 and TRBJ2-7; D is uncertain. Trimming removed 4 bases from V and 6 bases from J, with 13 bases in between. The CDR3 consists of 13 residues. CDR1 is SGHTA and CDR2 is FQGTGA in the germline V gene. The DNA for the CDR3 is TGTGCCAGCAGCTCGCAACCGAAGGGCGAGCAGTACTTC. Translation: CASSSQPKGEQYF.

J is TRBJ2-5 and V is TRBV5-6; D is tentatively TRBD1 or TRBD2 (5 bases each). There are 14 residues in the CDR3. Germline CDR1 SGHDT, CDR2 YYEEEE. With 0 bases removed from V and 5 bases from J, the gap between germline ends came to 11 bases. The CDR3 loop reads CASSLVVREETQYF. The CDR3 nucleotides read TGTGCCAGCAGCTTGGTGGTCAGGGAGGAGACCCAGTACTTC. Supplemented by reference TRBV5-6 and TRBJ2-5, the full variable domain reads DAGVTQSPTHLIKTRGQQVTLRCSPKSGHDTVSWYQQALGQGPQFIFQYYEEEERQRGNFPDRFSGHQFPNYSSELNVNALLLGDSALYLCASSLVVREETQYFGPGTRLLVL.

This clonotype appeared a few times. The gene calls are TRBV6-1 and TRBJ2-7; 13 bases are shared with TRBD2. The CDR3 extends over 16 amino acids. The J segment lost 3 bases and the V segment lost 5 bases, leaving 7 bases of the junction unmatched. Germline V CDR1 and CDR2: MNHNS, SASEGT. The chain's CDR3 is CASSPRTSGSIYEQYF. In nucleotides, the CDR3 is TGTGCCAGCAGTCCGCGGACTAGCGGGAGTATCTACGAGCAGTACTTC.

Ten or more counts support this clonotype. The chain combines TRBV6-5 with TRBJ2-3; D remains ambiguous. Deletions cut 0 bases from V and 3 bases from J, with 7 bases between. Germline assignment: CDR1 MNHEY and CDR2 SVGAGI. This CDR3 region has 14 residues. Here the CDR3 reads CASSYSRGTDTQYF. In nucleotides, the CDR3 is TGTGCCAGCAGTTACTCCCGCGGTACAGATACGCAGTATTTT.

The rearrangement links TRBV30 to TRBJ2-1; 9 positions match TRBD1. The V gene end was trimmed by 3 bases and the J gene end by 8 bases; junction bases not matched to a gene: 5. Germline CDR1 GTSNPN, CDR2 SVGIG (reference sequence). CDR3 length: 13 amino acids. CDR3 region: CAWSRDRAHEQFF. CDR3 DNA: TGTGCCTGGAGCAGGGACAGGGCTCATGAGCAGTTCTTC.

Concerning this clonotype itself: One end of the junction fails to match germline, which may point to a read error. V is TRBV29-1 and J is TRBJ1-1; D not resolved. CDR1 and CDR2 (germline): SQVTM, ANQGSEA. This CDR3 is 11 amino acids long. The CDR3 bases are TGCAGCGTTCAAGATGAGATGGGAGCTTTCTTT. Translated: CSVQDEMGAFF.

This rearrangement joins TRBV5-6 to TRBJ2-3, with 7 bases matching TRBD2. The length of the CDR3 is 20 residues. Per the germline V gene, CDR1 is SGHDT and CDR2 is YYEEEE. J was trimmed by 2 bases and V by 0 bases; bases with no gene match: 18. CDR3 bases: TGTGCCAGCAGCTTGGATGTTAGGGCTAGCGGCCCCGCTTACACAGATACGCAGTATTTT. Its translation is CASSLDVRASGPAYTDTQYF.

A few counts support this clonotype. The gene calls are TRBV2 and TRBJ1-1; D unclear. Germline V lookup: CDR1 SNHLY, CDR2 FYNNEI. The CDR3 length is 12 residues. The germline V and J ends were trimmed by 7 bases and 3 bases, with 9 bases remaining between them. CDR3 sequence (DNA): TGTGCCAGCATACGGCAGGACACTGAAGCTTTCTTT. Protein product: CASIRQDTEAFF.

The chain employs TRBV24-1 and TRBJ2-3; D gene unclear. Trimming took off 1 base at V and 4 bases at J, with 17 bases between the two ends. The CDR3 covers 17 residues. Germline V gene data show CDR1 as KGHDR and CDR2 as SFDVKD. CDR3 sequence reads: CATSDFPTARGADTQYF. DNA for the CDR3: TGTGCCACCAGTGATTTTCCTACAGCCCGAGGAGCAGATACGCAGTATTTT.

The V gene is TRBV28, the J gene TRBJ2-6; D is perhaps TRBD1 or TRBD2 (6 bases each). V lost 3 bases and J lost 2, with 14 bases in between. This CDR3 region has 17 residues. CDR1 MDHEN and CDR2 SYDVKM come from the germline V gene. CDR3 residues: CASSLLQGGTGANVLTF. The CDR3 coding sequence is TGTGCCAGCAGTTTGTTACAGGGAGGCACTGGGGCCAACGTCCTGACTTTC.

The chain recombines TRBV7-3 with TRBJ2-1; TRBD1 matches 10 bases. Germline values: CDR1 SGHTA, CDR2 FQGTGA. The CDR3 has 15 residues. V dropped 5 bases and J dropped 8; count of bases not matched to a gene: 9. In DNA, the CDR3 is TGTGCCAGCAGCCCCCGGGGACAGGGGCCGGATGAGCAGTTCTTC. Translated: CASSPRGQGPDEQFF.

This clonotype was counted many times. CDR3 residues: CASSLFPSGRVVNTGELFF. The CDR3 DNA sequence: TGTGCCAGCAGTTTATTTCCTAGCGGGAGGGTGGTGAACACCGGGGAGCTGTTTTTT. The V and J genes are TRBV27 and TRBJ2-2, with 12 bases aligning to TRBD2. V lost 1 base and J lost 1; bases outside the gene matches: 7. This CDR3 has 19 residues. The germline gives CDR1 MNHEY, CDR2 SMNVEV (reference sequence).

In its sample, this clonotype was seen many times. The chain combines TRBV12-3 or TRBV12-4 with TRBJ2-1; 15 nucleotides match TRBD2. This CDR3 spans 18 amino acids. With V trimmed by 1 base and J by 2 bases, 3 bases remained unmatched. CDR3 loop: CASSLGTSGRAAYNEQFF. The CDR3 bases are TGTGCCAGCAGTTTAGGGACTAGCGGGAGGGCCGCCTACAATGAGCAGTTCTTC.

In this sample, this clonotype turned up many times. J is TRBJ1-2 and V is TRBV10-3; D remains ambiguous. V was trimmed by 3 bases and J by 2 bases, leaving 7 bases between them. The CDR3 covers 13 residues. Germline CDR1 and CDR2: ENHRY and SYGVKD. CDR3 in amino acids: CAISDRQNYGYTF. CDR3 in DNA: TGTGCCATCAGTGATCGGCAGAACTATGGCTACACCTTC.

The J gene is TRBJ2-2, the V gene TRBV5-1, with 10 bases fitting TRBD2. This CDR3 contains 15 residues. The germline CDR1 and CDR2 sequences are SGHRS and YFSETQ. V lost 9 bases to trimming and J lost 0 bases; unmatched junction nucleotides: 5. For the CDR3, the DNA is TGCGCCACAAGACTAGCGGGTACGAACACCGGGGAGCTGTTTTTT. This sequence encodes CATRLAGTNTGELFF.

This clonotype has at least ten counts. The gene calls are TRBV12-3 or TRBV12-4 and TRBJ1-5, with D uncertain. V dropped 6 bases and J dropped 0 bases, with 9 bases sitting between them. CDR3 length: 14 residues. The CDR3 loop reads CASSLQSSNQPQHF. CDR3 in DNA: TGTGCCAGCAGCCTGCAGTCTAGCAATCAGCCCCAGCATTTT.

The rearrangement links TRBV6-2 or TRBV6-3 to TRBJ2-5, with D perhaps being TRBD1 or TRBD2 (6 bases each). Germline V CDR1 and CDR2: MNHEY, SVGEGT. The CDR3 runs 16 residues. V was clipped by 5 bases and J by 2 bases, with 18 bases between them. CDR3 DNA: TGTGCCAGCAGTAAACCCAGGGGAGGAAGACAAGAGACCCAGTACTTC. Amino acid sequence: CASSKPRGGRQETQYF.

This clonotype was counted many times. The chain combines TRBV12-3 or TRBV12-4 with TRBJ1-2; TRBD1 agrees at 8 bases. J gave up 8 bases and V 4 bases, and 3 bases lay outside the gene matches. This CDR3 has 12 residues. CDR3 protein: CASSSDRGGYTF. For the CDR3, the DNA is TGTGCCAGCAGTTCAGACAGGGGCGGCTACACCTTC.

V is TRBV3-1 and J is TRBJ2-7; TRBD2 matches 10 bases. This CDR3 has 13 amino acids. J gave up 5 bases and V 7 bases, and 5 bases lay outside the gene matches. Germline V gene sequence: CDR1 LGHDT, CDR2 YNNKEL (reference sequence). The CDR3 here is CASTLAGADEQYF. The CDR3 region has the DNA TGTGCCAGCACTCTAGCGGGAGCTGACGAGCAGTACTTC.

This clonotype was detected ten times or more. V and J are TRBV28 and TRBJ2-1; 11 positions agree with TRBD2. The CDR3 spans 15 residues. The ends lost 5 bases at V and 8 bases at J; junction bases unmatched: 8. Germline CDR1 MDHEN, CDR2 SYDVKM. The CDR3: CASSPRLAGPHEQFF. The CDR3 DNA reads as TGTGCCAGCAGTCCTCGACTAGCGGGACCCCATGAGCAGTTCTTC.

This clonotype was observed a handful of times. This chain links TRBV29-1 with TRBJ2-5, with no clear D. Germline values: CDR1 SQVTM, CDR2 ANQGSEA. The CDR3 contains 12 residues. Trimming stripped 2 bases from V and 5 bases from J, with 9 bases between. The CDR3 here is CSVERSGETQYF. CDR3 in DNA: TGCAGCGTTGAAAGGTCCGGGGAGACCCAGTACTTC.

The gene calls are TRBV6-5 and TRBJ1-2; no clear D gene. The germline V gene has CDR1 MNHEY and CDR2 SVGAGI. The V and J ends lost 0 bases and 13 bases respectively, with 15 bases between them. CDR3 size: 13 residues. The CDR3 bases are TGTGCCAGCAGTTACTCTCCCCGGGGAGGATTCACCTTC. The encoded protein is CASSYSPRGGFTF.

CDR3 DNA: TGTGCCAGCAGCATAAAGGGGGCGCGGCCGTTCTTC. Translation gives CASSIKGARPFF. The chain combines TRBV13 with TRBJ2-1; TRBD1 matches 7 bases. Germline CDR1 and CDR2: PRHDT and FYEKMQ (reference sequence). The CDR3 is 12 residues long. J was trimmed by 15 bases and V by 5 bases; bases with no gene match: 10.

This clonotype was observed a handful of times. The chain links TRBV6-1 to TRBJ2-1; no firm D call. V lost 3 bases to trimming and J lost 3 bases, with 15 bases between them. Germline V lookup: CDR1 MNHNS, CDR2 SASEGT. The CDR3 sequence is 16 residues long. CDR3 in DNA: TGTGCCAGCAGTGACCAACCGGGTTCTTACTACAATGAGCAGTTCTTC. Residues: CASSDQPGSYYNEQFF.

This clonotype was found many times. The rearrangement uses TRBV10-3 and TRBJ2-1; tentative D call: TRBD2 (6 bases). Trimming removed 3 bases from V and 9 bases from J, with 15 bases in between. Germline V gene lookup returns CDR1 ENHRY and CDR2 SYGVKD. The CDR3 length is 14 residues. CDR3 protein: CAISDLGVGGEQFF. The CDR3 DNA reads TGTGCCATCAGTGACCTCGGAGTGGGGGGTGAGCAGTTCTTC.

The chain uses TRBV5-1 and TRBJ1-5, with TRBD1 matching 10 bases. Per the germline V gene, CDR1 is SGHRS and CDR2 is YFSETQ. This CDR3 has 17 residues. V lost 2 bases and J lost 4; bases outside the gene matches: 9. The CDR3 is CASSFRGQGKPNQPQHF. CDR3 DNA sequence: TGCGCCAGCAGCTTTAGGGGACAGGGGAAGCCTAATCAGCCCCAGCATTTT.